This T cell receptor (beta chain) was sequenced in a study of beta chain features in type 1 diabetes. The study, taken as a whole, reports: Patients showed naive, central memory and Treg TCRB repertoires that appeared more similar than those of healthy donors.

Based on CD45RO/CCR7/CD25/CD127/CD95/CD27, CD4+ regulatory, stem cell-like memory, naive and central memory cells were sorted. Expressed TCRB transcripts were sequenced after all isolated RNA was converted to cDNA. The protocol was immunoSEQ multiplex PCR, while the TCRdb copy is restricted to in-frame clones and leaves out a portion. The sample holds fewer than 900,000 clones, 15% to 20% seen once. A word on this clone: Its antigen is undetermined.

V dropped 7 bases and J dropped 3 bases, with 15 bases sitting between them. Germline-derived CDR1 and CDR2 are MNHEY and SVGAGI. This CDR3 is built from 15 residues. Material: naive CD4+ T cells from blood. The clonotype comes from a woman younger than 35 in good health. The chain carries TRBV6-5 and TRBJ2-2; D unclear. DNA for the CDR3: TGTGCCAGCATGCCTGGGATCTGGGACACCGGGGAGCTGTTTTTT. Protein product: CASMPGIWDTGELFF.